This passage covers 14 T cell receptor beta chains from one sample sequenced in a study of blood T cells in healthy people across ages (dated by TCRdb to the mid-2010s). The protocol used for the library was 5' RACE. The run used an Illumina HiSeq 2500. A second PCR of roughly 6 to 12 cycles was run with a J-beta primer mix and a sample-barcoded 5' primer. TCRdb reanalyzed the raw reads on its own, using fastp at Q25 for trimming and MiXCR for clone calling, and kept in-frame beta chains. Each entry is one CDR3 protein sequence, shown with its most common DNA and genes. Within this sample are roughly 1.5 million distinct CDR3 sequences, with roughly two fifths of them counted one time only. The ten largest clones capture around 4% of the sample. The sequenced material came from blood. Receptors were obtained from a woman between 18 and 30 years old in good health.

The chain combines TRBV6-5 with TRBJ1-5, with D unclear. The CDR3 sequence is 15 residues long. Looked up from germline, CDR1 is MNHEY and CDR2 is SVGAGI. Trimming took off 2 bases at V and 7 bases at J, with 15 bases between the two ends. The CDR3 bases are TGTGCCAGCAGTTACAGTTACGGGGAGGACCAGCCCCAGCATTTT. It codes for CASSYSYGEDQPQHF.

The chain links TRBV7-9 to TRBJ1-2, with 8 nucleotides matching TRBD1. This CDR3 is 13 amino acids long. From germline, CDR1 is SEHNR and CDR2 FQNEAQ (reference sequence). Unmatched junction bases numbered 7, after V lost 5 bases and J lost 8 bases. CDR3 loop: CASSSSGTGGYTF. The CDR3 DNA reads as TGTGCCAGCAGCAGCTCCGGGACAGGAGGCTACACCTTC.

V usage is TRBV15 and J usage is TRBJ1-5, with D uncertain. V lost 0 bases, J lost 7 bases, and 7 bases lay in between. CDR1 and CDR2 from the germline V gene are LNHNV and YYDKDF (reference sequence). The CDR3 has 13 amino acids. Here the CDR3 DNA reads TGTGCCACCAGCAGAGATATCGGACAGCCCCAGCATTTT. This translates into CATSRDIGQPQHF. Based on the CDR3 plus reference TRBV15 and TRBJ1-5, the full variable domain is DAMVIQNPRYQVTQFGKPVTLSCSQTLNHNVMYWYQQKSSQAPKLLFHYYDKDFNNEADTPDNFQSRRPNTSFCFLDIRSPGLGDTAMYLCATSRDIGQPQHFGDGTRLSIL.

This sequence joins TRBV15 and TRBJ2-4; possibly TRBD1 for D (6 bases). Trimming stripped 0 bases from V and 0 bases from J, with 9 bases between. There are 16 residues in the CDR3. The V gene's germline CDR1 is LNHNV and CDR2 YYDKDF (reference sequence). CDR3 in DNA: TGTGCCACCAGCAGAGATGAGGGGGTAGCCAAAAACATTCAGTACTTC. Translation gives CATSRDEGVAKNIQYF.

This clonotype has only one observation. The CDR3 protein is CSASGGMYGYTF. CDR3 in DNA: TGCAGTGCTTCAGGGGGCATGTATGGCTACACCTTC. This sequence joins TRBV20-1 and TRBJ1-2, with 8 positions matching TRBD1. Germline CDR1 is DFQATT and CDR2 is SNEGSKA (reference sequence). V was pared by 5 bases and J by 5 bases, with 4 bases of the junction left unmatched. CDR3 length: 12 residues.

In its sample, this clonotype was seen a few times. The CDR3 protein is CASMGAANEKLFF. The CDR3 bases are TGCGCCAGTATGGGGGCTGCTAATGAAAAACTGTTTTTT. The V gene is TRBV5-1, the J gene TRBJ1-4, with a possible D match to TRBD1 (6 bases). The CDR3 spans 13 residues. Trimming took 8 bases from V and 3 from J, leaving 11 bases between them. Germline V gene lookup returns CDR1 SGHRS and CDR2 YFSETQ.

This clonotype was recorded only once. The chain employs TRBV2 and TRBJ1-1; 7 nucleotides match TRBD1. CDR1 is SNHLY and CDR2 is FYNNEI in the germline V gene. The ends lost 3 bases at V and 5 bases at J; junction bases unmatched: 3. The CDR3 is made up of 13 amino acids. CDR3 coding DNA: TGTGCCAGCAGTGACAGGGGGAAGACTGAAGCTTTCTTT. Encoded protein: CASSDRGKTEAFF.

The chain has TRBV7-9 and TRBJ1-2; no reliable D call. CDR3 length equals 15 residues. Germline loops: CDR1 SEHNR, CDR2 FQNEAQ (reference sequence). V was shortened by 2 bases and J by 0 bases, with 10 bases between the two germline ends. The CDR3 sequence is CASSLSSETNYGYTF. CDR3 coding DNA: TGTGCCAGCAGCTTATCCTCAGAAACTAACTATGGCTACACCTTC.

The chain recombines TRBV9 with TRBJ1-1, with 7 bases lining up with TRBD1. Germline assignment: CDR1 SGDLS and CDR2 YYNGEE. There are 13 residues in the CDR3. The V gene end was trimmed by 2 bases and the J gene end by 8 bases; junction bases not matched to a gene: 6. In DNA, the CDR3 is TGTGCCAGCAGCGTGGGTGGAGGGGGCGAAGCTTTCTTT. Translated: CASSVGGGGEAFF.

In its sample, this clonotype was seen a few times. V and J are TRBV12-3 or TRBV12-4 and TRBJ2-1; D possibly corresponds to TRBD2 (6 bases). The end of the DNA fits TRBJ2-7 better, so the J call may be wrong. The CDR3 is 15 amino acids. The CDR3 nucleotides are TGTGCCAGCAGTTTATCTAGCGAGTCCTACAATGAGCAGTACTTC. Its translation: CASSLSSESYNEQYF.

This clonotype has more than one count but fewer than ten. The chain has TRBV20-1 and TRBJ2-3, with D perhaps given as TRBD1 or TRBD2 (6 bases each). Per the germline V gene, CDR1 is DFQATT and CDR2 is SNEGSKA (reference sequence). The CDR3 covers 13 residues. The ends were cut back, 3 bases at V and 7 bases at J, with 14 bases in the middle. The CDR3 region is CSASSGALNTQYF. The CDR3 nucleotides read TGCAGTGCTAGTTCGGGGGCGCTTAATACGCAGTATTTT.

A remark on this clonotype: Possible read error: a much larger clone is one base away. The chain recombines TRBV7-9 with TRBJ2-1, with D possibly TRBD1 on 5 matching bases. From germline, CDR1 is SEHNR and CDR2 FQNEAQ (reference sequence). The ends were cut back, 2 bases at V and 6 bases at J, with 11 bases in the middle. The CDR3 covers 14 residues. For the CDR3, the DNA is TGTGCCAGCAGCTTATCGACAGTCTGCAATGAGCAGTTCTTC. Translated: CASSLSTVCNEQFF.

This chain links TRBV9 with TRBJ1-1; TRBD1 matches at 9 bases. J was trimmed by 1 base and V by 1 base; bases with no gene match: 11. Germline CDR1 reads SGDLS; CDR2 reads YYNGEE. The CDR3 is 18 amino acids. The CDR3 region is CASSVWGDREGPNTEAFF. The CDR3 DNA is TGTGCCAGCAGCGTATGGGGGGACAGGGAAGGGCCGAACACTGAAGCTTTCTTT.

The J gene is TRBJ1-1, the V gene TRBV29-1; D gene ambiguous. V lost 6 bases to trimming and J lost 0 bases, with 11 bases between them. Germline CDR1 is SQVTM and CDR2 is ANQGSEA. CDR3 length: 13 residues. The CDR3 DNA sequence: TGCAGCGTGACGCCCGTGTTGAACACTGAAGCTTTCTTT. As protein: CSVTPVLNTEAFF. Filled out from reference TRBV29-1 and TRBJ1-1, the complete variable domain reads SAVISQKPSRDICQRGTSLTIQCQVDSQVTMMFWYRQQPGQSLTLIATANQGSEATYESGFVIDKFPISRPNLTFSTLTVSNMSPEDSSIYLCSVTPVLNTEAFFGQGTRLTVV.